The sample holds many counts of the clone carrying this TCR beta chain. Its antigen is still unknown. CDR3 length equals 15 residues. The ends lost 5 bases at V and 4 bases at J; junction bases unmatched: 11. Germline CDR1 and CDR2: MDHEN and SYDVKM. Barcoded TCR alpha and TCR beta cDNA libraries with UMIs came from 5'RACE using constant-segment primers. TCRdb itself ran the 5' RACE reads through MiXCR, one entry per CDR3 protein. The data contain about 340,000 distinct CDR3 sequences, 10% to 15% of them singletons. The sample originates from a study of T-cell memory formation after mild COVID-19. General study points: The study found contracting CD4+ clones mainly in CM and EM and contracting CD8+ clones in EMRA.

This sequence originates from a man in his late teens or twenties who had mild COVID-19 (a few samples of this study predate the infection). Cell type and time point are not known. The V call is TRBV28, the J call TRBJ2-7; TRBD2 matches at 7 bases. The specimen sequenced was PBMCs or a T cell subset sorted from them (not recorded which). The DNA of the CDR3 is TGTGCCAGCAGTGCGTCCGGACTAGTCAATTACGAGCAGTACGTC. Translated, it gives CASSASGLVNYEQYV.